The subject of this entry is one T cell receptor beta chain. cDNA reverse transcribed from extracted RNA served as the sequencing template. Measured with immunoSEQ multiplex PCR; TCRdb has only the in-frame clones, and not every one. The table includes approximately 210,000 clones, around two fifths detected once. This specimen belongs to a study of CD8+ T cells in alopecia areata. The treatment: oral pan-JAK inhibitor, 5-10 mg twice daily. The CDR3 sequence is 13 residues long. Germline V gene lookup returns CDR1 LNHNV and CDR2 YYDKDF (reference sequence). V was clipped by 5 bases and J by 10 bases, with 15 bases between them.

The receptor's source is a human donor with alopecia areata. The input for sequencing was CD4+ T cells sorted from blood, taken at roughly week 36, from a patient treated with tofacitinib. V usage is TRBV15 and J usage is TRBJ2-1, with D maybe TRBD2 (5 bases). In nucleotides, the CDR3 is TGTGCCACCAGCGTTAAAATGGCTAGCGAGCAGTTCTTC. Translation gives CATSVKMASEQFF.